Listed below are T cell receptor beta chains from one sample, sequenced in a study of T cells after yellow fever vaccination. TCRdb fed the 5' RACE reads into MiXCR, producing one record per CDR3 protein. The sample holds 350,000 or so distinct CDR3 sequences, around 8.1% seen once. The input for sequencing was PBMCs, taken roughly 46 days after the first yellow fever vaccination. These TCRs come from a man between 18 and 29 years old who received the YFV17D yellow fever vaccine. The CDR3 runs from the conserved cysteine through the conserved F or W. The D gene is left open where the match is weak. Only some rows state a clone size, as once, few, many or a class for expanded clones.

v_call	clone_size	d_call	j_call	cdr3_nt	cdr3_aa
TRBV5-1	few	TRBD1	TRBJ1-4	TGCGCCAGCAGCTTGGTAGGGACAGGTTCCCAAACTAATGAAAAACTGTTTTTT	CASSLVGTGSQTNEKLFF
TRBV9	few	.	TRBJ2-1	TGTGCCAGCAGCGTAGGGTGGAGTGAGCAGTTCTTC	CASSVGWSEQFF
TRBV7-8	.	.	TRBJ2-1	TGTGCCAGCCGGGAGGACAGTGGAGACCGATTGAGCTCCTACAATGAGCAGTTCTTC	CASREDSGDRLSSYNEQFF
TRBV12-3/TRBV12-4	few	.	TRBJ2-7	TGTGCCAGCAGTTTGTTCGCGGGGTCCTCCTACGAGCAGTACTTC	CASSLFAGSSYEQYF
TRBV7-2	.	.	TRBJ1-5	TGTGCCAGCAGTCATACCGGGACGGACAATCAGCCCCAGCATTTT	CASSHTGTDNQPQHF
TRBV5-1	few	.	TRBJ2-7	TGCGCCAGCATTCTAGGTCCGGGTGACGGAGGCGAGCAGTACTTC	CASILGPGDGGEQYF
TRBV6-5	few	TRBD1	TRBJ2-3	TGTGCCAGCAGTTACTCGACAGGGGGCCGGGGAGATACGCAGTATTTT	CASSYSTGGRGDTQYF
TRBV12-3/TRBV12-4	many	TRBD1	TRBJ2-1	TGTGCCAGCAGTATCACAGGGGACGAGCAGTTCTTC	CASSITGDEQFF
TRBV27	.	.	TRBJ2-7	TGTGCCAGCAGACGGACGGGCTCCTACGAGCAGTACTTC	CASRRTGSYEQYF
TRBV9	few	.	TRBJ1-2	TGTGCCAGCAGCGCTCTCCCCGCCGGACGAGTCTATGGCTACACCTTC	CASSALPAGRVYGYTF
TRBV27	few	TRBD2	TRBJ2-1	TGTGCCAGCAGTTTAAGGACTAGCGGTAATGAGCAGTTCTTC	CASSLRTSGNEQFF
TRBV10-3	.	.	TRBJ1-3	TGTGCCATCAGACGGACAGACGGAAACACCATATATTTT	CAIRRTDGNTIYF
TRBV2	many	.	TRBJ2-7	TGTGCCAGCAGTGAAGGAGGGTACGAGCAGTACTTC	CASSEGGYEQYF
TRBV7-9	few	.	TRBJ2-1	TGTGCCAGCAGCTTACAGGGTTCGAGGAATGAGCAGTTCTTC	CASSLQGSRNEQFF
TRBV7-2	many	.	TRBJ2-1	TGTGCCAGCAGCTTCTTAGCGAATGAGCAGTTCTTC	CASSFLANEQFF
TRBV20-1	.	.	TRBJ2-5	TGCAGTGCTAGGCTTCCGGGCTTTTCAGAGACCCAGTACTTC	CSARLPGFSETQYF
TRBV29-1	few	TRBD1	TRBJ2-5	TGCAGCGCCGGCGACAGGGGGCTGGGGGAGACCCAGTACTTC	CSAGDRGLGETQYF
TRBV5-1	few	TRBD2	TRBJ2-7	TGCGCCAGCAGCTTGGTATCAGGGACTAGCGCCTCCTACGAGCAGTACTTC	CASSLVSGTSASYEQYF
TRBV5-6	.	TRBD1	TRBJ2-2	TGTGCCAGCAGGGCCGGGACAGGGAGGAGCGGGGAGCTGTTTTTT	CASRAGTGRSGELFF
TRBV11-1	few	.	TRBJ2-3	TGTGCCATCCTACTGGGGGGCGTTCTTCTAAGAGACACAGATACGCAGTATTTT	CAILLGGVLLRDTDTQYF
TRBV7-2	.	TRBD2	TRBJ2-5	TGTGCCAGCTCTGTCGGGCTAGCGGGGATCCAAGAGACCCAGTACTTC	CASSVGLAGIQETQYF
TRBV6-2/TRBV6-3	few	TRBD1	TRBJ2-7	TGTGCCAGCAGTTTCGGGACAGGGAACGAGCAGTACTTC	CASSFGTGNEQYF
TRBV6-1	.	.	TRBJ1-5	TGTGCCAGCGTAGAAGTAGGCCAGGGGAATCAGCCCCAGCATTTT	CASVEVGQGNQPQHF
TRBV6-7	few	TRBD1	TRBJ2-6	TGTGCCAGCAGTTTTTACAGGGGATCTAAACGCTCTGGGGCCAACGTCCTGACTTTC	CASSFYRGSKRSGANVLTF
TRBV3-1	once	.	TRBJ1-6	TGTGCCAGCAGCCAAGATCTCCTCAGAGGAAGTAACTCACCCCTCCACTTT	CASSQDLLRGSNSPLHF
TRBV7-9	few	.	TRBJ1-1	TGTGCCAGCAGCCAATACACTGAAGCTTTCTTT	CASSQYTEAFF
TRBV5-1	few	TRBD1	TRBJ2-3	TGCGCCAGCAGCTTGTTCGGACAGGAGTTCACAGATACGCAGTATTTT	CASSLFGQEFTDTQYF
TRBV18	.	.	TRBJ2-2	TGTGCCAGCTCACCACCGTCTCAGAGCACCGGGGAGCTGTTTTTT	CASSPPSQSTGELFF
TRBV20-1	many	TRBD1	TRBJ2-2	TGCAGTGCTAGGACAGGGGGCAGCACCGGGGAGCTGTTTTTT	CSARTGGSTGELFF
TRBV12-3/TRBV12-4	many	.	TRBJ2-2	TGTGCCAGCAGGCCCCTGGGCGGGGAGCTGTTTTTT	CASRPLGGELFF
TRBV30	.	.	TRBJ1-6	TGTGCCTGGAGTGTATTCGATGGTTCACCCCTCCACTTT	CAWSVFDGSPLHF
TRBV6-2/TRBV6-3	many	.	TRBJ2-5	TGTGCCAGCAGTGTAGTCCGGGAATTTGAAGAGACCCAGTACTTC	CASSVVREFEETQYF
TRBV4-2	.	.	TRBJ2-3	TGTGCCAGCAGCCAAGACTCGGCCGCGTACGCAGATACGCAGTATTTT	CASSQDSAAYADTQYF
TRBV12-3/TRBV12-4	few	TRBD2	TRBJ2-2	TGTGCCAGCAGACCTGCACTAGCGGGGGGTCCGAACACCGGGGAGCTGTTTTTT	CASRPALAGGPNTGELFF
TRBV12-3/TRBV12-4	few	.	TRBJ2-3	TGTGCCAGCACCAAGGACTTTCCCTCAGATACGCAGTATTTT	CASTKDFPSDTQYF
TRBV7-2	.	.	TRBJ1-2	TGTGCCAGCAGCTTTTCTAAGCTACTTAACTATGGCTACACCTTC	CASSFSKLLNYGYTF
TRBV15	.	TRBD1	TRBJ2-1	TGTGCCACCAGCGACCGGGACAGCTCAATCGATGAGCAGTTCTTC	CATSDRDSSIDEQFF
TRBV6-5	few	TRBD2	TRBJ2-5	TGTGCCAGCAGTTACGGGGGGGGGATTTCCTTAGAGACCCAGTACTTC	CASSYGGGISLETQYF
TRBV5-4	many	.	TRBJ2-3	TGTGCCAGCACCCCGGGGCCCACAGATACGCAGTATTTT	CASTPGPTDTQYF
TRBV5-1	few	.	TRBJ1-1	TGCGCCAGCAGCTCTCAACAGGGTTCGGGTGTTGAAGCTTTCTTT	CASSSQQGSGVEAFF
TRBV9	.	.	TRBJ2-1	TGTGCCAGCAGCCCAACAGGGAACAAAAACAATGAGCAGTTCTTC	CASSPTGNKNNEQFF
TRBV30	few	TRBD1	TRBJ2-5	TGTGCCTGGAGTGCCACGGGTACAGGGGAGCGCGAGACCCAGTACTTC	CAWSATGTGERETQYF
TRBV10-3	.	.	TRBJ1-1	TGTGCCATCAGTGAGCAGGGCGGCACTGAAGCTTTCTTT	CAISEQGGTEAFF
TRBV5-1	few	.	TRBJ2-5	TGCGCCAGCAGCTTGCGTCAAGAGACCCAGTACTTC	CASSLRQETQYF
TRBV6-2/TRBV6-3	few	TRBD1	TRBJ1-2	TGTGCCAGCAGCCCCGGACAGGTCTATGGCTACACCTTC	CASSPGQVYGYTF
TRBV7-3	few	.	TRBJ2-2	TGTGCCAGCAGCCCCAACTCATCCCCCGTTGCCGGGGAGCTGTTTTTT	CASSPNSSPVAGELFF
TRBV5-1	.	.	TRBJ1-6	TGCGCCAGCAGCCATCCACAGGGCGAGCAGTCACCCCTCCACTTT	CASSHPQGEQSPLHF
TRBV27	few	TRBD2	TRBJ2-2	TGTGCCAGCAGTCGCCGCGTATTTCCTAGCGGGGGGAAGACCGGGGAGCTGTTTTTT	CASSRRVFPSGGKTGELFF
TRBV7-2	few	.	TRBJ1-4	TGTGCCAGCAGCCCCAGGATTGATGAAAAACTGTTTTTT	CASSPRIDEKLFF
TRBV27	.	.	TRBJ2-2	TGTGCCAGCAGCCGAGTGGGGGGGGCGATAACCGGGGAGCTGTTTTTT	CASSRVGGAITGELFF
TRBV5-1	few	.	TRBJ2-2	TGCGCCAGCAGCCCCGGACAGTTGAACACCGGGGAGCTGTTTTTT	CASSPGQLNTGELFF
TRBV6-5	few	TRBD2	TRBJ2-3	TGTGCCAGCAGTTACGGGGGACTAGACCGGGAAAAGTATTTT	CASSYGGLDREKYF
TRBV18	few	.	TRBJ1-1	TGTGCCAGCTCACGCAGAAATGAAGCTTTCTTT	CASSRRNEAFF
TRBV6-1	few	.	TRBJ1-2	TGTGCCAGCCAACGTGAGGGGGGAGGCTATGGCTACACCTTC	CASQREGGGYGYTF
TRBV18	.	TRBD2	TRBJ2-3	TGTGCCAGCGGGGCCCAGCGGGGAGTCACAGATACGCAGTATTTT	CASGAQRGVTDTQYF
TRBV6-5	few	.	TRBJ1-1	TGTGCCAGCAGTTACTCGGCGGGTCAGGGCACTGAAGCTTTCTTT	CASSYSAGQGTEAFF
TRBV15	.	.	TRBJ1-4	TGTGCCACCAGGTTTCCGAATGCGGGCCGGGGTAATGAAAAACTGTTTTTT	CATRFPNAGRGNEKLFF
TRBV7-9	few	TRBD2	TRBJ2-5	TGTGCCAGCAGCTCACGGGGGGGGCCTCAAGAGACCCAGTACTTC	CASSSRGGPQETQYF
TRBV7-2	.	.	TRBJ1-5	TGTGCCAGCAGCCCAGGGTGGGGATACTATAGCAATCAGCCCCAGCATTTT	CASSPGWGYYSNQPQHF
TRBV7-9	.	.	TRBJ1-2	TGTGCCAGCAGCCCCCCCGGGCGAAGCTATGGCTACACCTTC	CASSPPGRSYGYTF